Shown below are 14 T cell receptor beta chains from a single sample sequenced in a study of blood T cells in healthy people across ages (dated by TCRdb to about 2015). The library came from 5' RACE. Sequencer: Illumina HiSeq 2500. A second roughly 6 to 12 cycle PCR used a sample-barcoded 5' primer and a J-beta primer mix. TCRdb itself trimmed the public reads at Q25 with fastp, ran MiXCR and retained productive beta chains. Here each entry gathers all rows of one CDR3 protein and keeps the most common genes and DNA. The sample table lists approximately 1,000,000 distinct CDR3 sequences, 35% to 40% of them with a count of one. The ten largest make up about an eighth of the sample. The sequenced material came from blood. The receptors stem from a man aged 18 to 29 in good health.

This clonotype has just a few counts. The rearrangement uses TRBV10-3 and TRBJ1-5; no reliable D call. Trimming stripped 7 bases from V and 0 bases from J, with 25 bases between. The CDR3 runs 19 residues. Per the germline V gene, CDR1 is ENHRY and CDR2 is SYGVKD. CDR3 protein: CAITYNSAGRKYSNQPQHF. In DNA, the CDR3 is TGTGCCATCACTTACAATAGCGCCGGGAGAAAGTATAGCAATCAGCCCCAGCATTTT.

This clonotype was recorded only once. The rearrangement uses TRBV2 and TRBJ2-5; D remains ambiguous. This CDR3 spans 13 amino acids. In germline, CDR1 is SNHLY, CDR2 FYNNEI. The germline V and J ends were trimmed by 3 bases and 0 bases, with 5 bases remaining between them. CDR3 region: CASSDGYQETQYF. The CDR3 DNA reads TGTGCCAGCAGTGACGGGTACCAAGAGACCCAGTACTTC. The variable domain in full, completed from reference TRBV2 and TRBJ2-5, reads EPEVTQTPSHQVTQMGQEVILRCVPISNHLYFYWYRQILGQKVEFLVSFYNNEISEKSEIFDDQFSVERPDGSNFTLKIRSTKLEDSAMYFCASSDGYQETQYFGPGTRLLVL.

J is TRBJ2-7 and V is TRBV12-3 or TRBV12-4, with 7 bases that match TRBD1. Losses at the gene ends were 6 bases for V and 3 bases for J; bases not matched to a gene: 5. The CDR3 spans 13 residues. CDR3: CASRGTDFYEQYF. The CDR3 bases are TGTGCCAGCAGGGGGACAGATTTCTACGAGCAGTACTTC.

This clonotype was recorded once. The gene calls are TRBV7-2 and TRBJ2-4; no clear D. V lost 0 bases to trimming and J lost 0 bases, with 12 bases between them. In germline, CDR1 is SGHTA, CDR2 FQGNSA. The CDR3 contains 17 residues. The CDR3 nucleotides read TGTGCCAGCAGCTTAGCTAGGGCGAAACTAGCCAAAAACATTCAGTACTTC. Translation: CASSLARAKLAKNIQYF. Full variable domain (rest looked up from reference TRBV7-2 and TRBJ2-4): GAGVSQSPSNKVTEKGKDVELRCDPISGHTALYWYRQSLGQGLEFLIYFQGNSAPDKSGLPSDRFSAERTGGSVSTLTIQRTQQEDSAVYLCASSLARAKLAKNIQYFGAGTRLSVL.

V usage is TRBV9 and J usage is TRBJ2-3; D remains unclear. This CDR3 region has 13 residues. Trimming removed 0 bases at V and 4 bases at J, with 6 bases between. CDR1 SGDLS and CDR2 YYNGEE come from the germline V gene. The CDR3, as DNA: TGTGCCAGCAGCGTAGTGAGTTCAGATACGCAGTATTTT. It translates to CASSVVSSDTQYF.

This clonotype was recorded a few times. The chain recombines TRBV18 with TRBJ2-7, with 8 bases that match TRBD1. The CDR3 covers 14 residues. The V and J ends lost 5 bases and 4 bases, in that order; junction bases with no gene match: 7. CDR1 and CDR2 (germline): KGHSH, LQKENI. In nucleotides, the CDR3 is TGTGCCAGCTCAGAAGTGGGACAGGCTTACGAGCAGTACTTC. This sequence encodes CASSEVGQAYEQYF.

About this clonotype itself: A junction end diverges from the germline sequence, so it may reflect a read error. The chain carries TRBV11-3 and TRBJ2-2; D remains ambiguous. The germline V gene encodes CDR1 SGHNT and CDR2 YENEEA. The CDR3 has 13 amino acids. This CDR3 is CASSVDTHGELFF. DNA of the CDR3: TGTGCCAGCAGCGTAGATACTCACGGGGAGCTGTTTTTT.

This clonotype was counted between two and nine times. V usage is TRBV20-1 and J usage is TRBJ2-1; 11 bases fit TRBD2. J was trimmed by 6 bases and V by 3 bases; bases with no gene match: 4. From germline, CDR1 is DFQATT and CDR2 SNEGSKA (reference sequence). The CDR3 loop spans 14 amino acids. The chain's CDR3 is CSARTSGVGNEQFF. In DNA form, the CDR3 reads TGCAGTGCTAGGACTAGCGGGGTAGGCAATGAGCAGTTCTTC.

The chain has TRBV27 and TRBJ1-2, with D perhaps TRBD1 (6 bases). The ends were cut back, 3 bases at V and 8 bases at J, with 19 bases in the middle. The CDR3 loop spans 15 amino acids. CDR1 is MNHEY, CDR2 SMNVEV, per germline (reference sequence). Here the CDR3 DNA reads TGTGCCAGCAGTTTTAGGGGGGATTGGGGATGGGGCTACACCTTC. Protein: CASSFRGDWGWGYTF.

There are a few counts of this clonotype. V gene TRBV4-3 combines with J gene TRBJ2-1; 8 bases line up with TRBD2. V shed 4 bases and J 0 bases; nucleotides not matched to a gene: 5. The CDR3 totals 16 residues. Germline V gene data show CDR1 as LGHNA and CDR2 as YSLEER. As DNA, the CDR3 is TGCGCCAGCAGCCCACTAGCGGCTAGCTCCTACAATGAGCAGTTCTTC. Translated, it gives CASSPLAASSYNEQFF.

This clonotype has a count of ten or more. The chain is built from TRBV5-1 and TRBJ2-1; D gene ambiguous. Per germline, CDR1 SGHRS and CDR2 YFSETQ. Trimming shortened V by 1 base and J by 6 bases, and 11 bases separated the two germline ends. This CDR3 spans 14 amino acids. The CDR3 loop is CASSLRGRTNEQFF. For the CDR3, the DNA is TGCGCCAGCAGCTTGCGCGGTCGAACCAATGAGCAGTTCTTC.

The V call is TRBV5-1, the J call TRBJ2-3; TRBD2 aligns across 8 bases. The CDR3 runs to 16 residues. The trim removed 4 bases at V and 1 base at J, leaving 8 bases unmatched. Germline V gives CDR1 SGHRS, CDR2 YFSETQ. CDR3 nucleotides: TGCGCCAGCAGCCCCTCGGGACTAGGTGGCACAGATACGCAGTATTTT. The encoded protein is CASSPSGLGGTDTQYF.

V is TRBV10-2 and J is TRBJ2-7, with D uncertain. Germline V gives CDR1 WSHSY, CDR2 SAAADI. The V gene lost 0 bases and the J gene lost 1 base, with 4 bases spanning the gap. CDR3 length: 13 amino acids. Here the CDR3 DNA reads TGCGCCAGCAGTGAGTCCTGGTCCTACGAGCAGTACTTC. It specifies CASSESWSYEQYF.

The chain has TRBV20-1 and TRBJ1-6; 7 bases agree with TRBD1. The CDR3 extends over 14 amino acids. Germline V CDR1 and CDR2: DFQATT, SNEGSKA (reference sequence). Germline trimming cut 6 bases from V and 10 bases from J; bases unmatched to any gene: 12. The CDR3 reads CSADRDSARSPLHF. The CDR3 DNA is TGCAGTGCGGACCGGGACAGCGCGCGATCACCCCTCCACTTT.